The next 11 T cell receptor beta chains were all read from a single sample in a study of vaccination effects on CD4 cells after COVID-19. Repertoires were generated with immunoSEQ multiplex PCR, while TCRdb's copy carries only in-frame clones and drops some. This sample has fewer than 40,000 clones, with roughly 76% found just once. Which antigens these TCRs recognize remains unknown. Viral peptide pool expansion of antigen-specific CD4+ T cells preceded sequencing in the ViraFEST assay. A 10-day culture period preceded the isolation of CD4+ T cells. Previously uninfected by SARS-CoV-2, the vaccine recipients also showed negative nucleocapsid antibodies. Material: CD4+ T cells from PBMCs cultured with SARS-CoV-2 spike peptides, obtained before COVID-19 vaccination. The receptor set was obtained from a human donor who received a COVID-19 vaccine.

This clone was seen a handful of times. The V and J genes are TRBV11-2 and TRBJ2-1, with D hard to call. V lost 3 bases and J 7 bases, leaving 4 bases between the germline ends. The CDR3 runs to 11 residues. Germline loops: CDR1 SGHAT, CDR2 FQNNGV. The CDR3 reads CASSFRNEQFF. The CDR3 DNA sequence: TGTGCCAGCAGCTTCCGAAATGAGCAGTTCTTC. The full variable domain, rest sourced from reference TRBV11-2 and TRBJ2-1, is EAGVAQSPRYKIIEKRQSVAFWCNPISGHATLYWYQQILGQGPKLLIQFQNNGVVDDSQLPKDRFSAERLKGVDSTLKIQPAKLEDSAVYLCASSFRNEQFFGPGTRLTVL.

This chain links TRBV10-1 with TRBJ1-2; 9 positions match TRBD1. Germline V lookup: CDR1 WNHNN, CDR2 SYGVQD (reference sequence). The CDR3 covers 16 residues. J lost 0 bases, V lost 2 bases, and 4 bases had no gene match. The DNA for the CDR3 is TGCGCCAGCAGTGAGCGGGGGACAGGGCCTAACTATGGCTACACCTTC. Translating it yields CASSERGTGPNYGYTF.

This clone was detected a few times. The chain is built from TRBV7-2 and TRBJ1-6; 7 positions agree with TRBD1. The length of the CDR3 is 15 residues. With 5 bases clipped from V and 10 bases from J, the junction kept 11 bases outside the gene matches. CDR1 is SGHTA and CDR2 is FQGNSA in the germline V gene. CDR3 region: CASSPGQGGGSPLHF. DNA of the CDR3: TGTGCCAGCAGCCCAGGGCAGGGGGGCGGGTCACCCCTCCACTTT.

The chain has TRBV11-2 and TRBJ2-7, with 7 bases identical to TRBD1. V was pared by 5 bases and J by 2 bases, with 12 bases of the junction left unmatched. Germline CDR1 and CDR2: SGHAT and FQNNGV. The CDR3 consists of 16 residues. CDR3 nucleotide sequence: TGTGCCAGCAGCCCTAACGGGAACAGGGGACCCTACGAGCAGTACTTC. Protein product: CASSPNGNRGPYEQYF.

CDR3 in DNA: TGTGCCAGCAGCGTAGCGGAAGGGTGGCGGGCAGATACGCAGTATTTT. This sequence encodes CASSVAEGWRADTQYF. The chain employs TRBV9 and TRBJ2-3, with D tentatively TRBD2 (5 bases). V was trimmed by 0 bases and J by 4 bases, leaving 15 bases between them. CDR1 SGDLS and CDR2 YYNGEE come from the germline V gene. The CDR3 sequence is 16 residues long.

This clone has a single count. The genes are TRBV4-1 and TRBJ2-1; 8 bases match TRBD2. This CDR3 has 17 residues. V lost 1 base to trimming and J lost 3 bases; unmatched junction nucleotides: 8. In germline, CDR1 is MGHRA, CDR2 YSYEKL. The CDR3 DNA follows: TGCGCCAGCAGCCAAGGCATTAGCGGGGTCCGCTACAATGAGCAGTTCTTC. This gives the protein CASSQGISGVRYNEQFF.

The chain recombines TRBV28 with TRBJ2-4; D is possibly TRBD2 (5 bases). The length of the CDR3 is 17 residues. Trimming removed 3 bases from V and 0 bases from J, with 15 bases in between. Germline-derived CDR1 and CDR2 are MDHEN and SYDVKM. The CDR3, as DNA: TGTGCCAGCAGTTTTGTATCCAAGCGGCTAGCCAAAAACATTCAGTACTTC. This encodes CASSFVSKRLAKNIQYF. The complete variable domain, with remaining parts taken from reference TRBV28 and TRBJ2-4, reads DVKVTQSSRYLVKRTGEKVFLECVQDMDHENMFWYRQDPGLGLRLIYFSYDVKMKEKGDIPEGYSVSREKKERFSLILESASTNQTSMYLCASSFVSKRLAKNIQYFGAGTRLSVL.

The chain combines TRBV11-2 with TRBJ1-1; no clear D. V dropped 1 base and J dropped 0 bases, with 3 bases sitting between them. The CDR3 sequence is 13 residues long. In germline, CDR1 is SGHAT, CDR2 FQNNGV. CDR3 DNA sequence: TGTGCCAGCAGCTTAGCTTTGAACACTGAAGCTTTCTTT. Its translation is CASSLALNTEAFF.

The gene calls are TRBV6-5 and TRBJ1-3, with D possibly TRBD1 on 5 matching bases. In germline, CDR1 is MNHEY, CDR2 SVGAGI. The CDR3 runs to 14 residues. V lost 8 bases, J lost 4 bases, and 15 bases lay in between. CDR3 coding DNA: TGTGCCAGCCGGCGGGGACCTAGCGGAAACACCATATATTTT. It encodes CASRRGPSGNTIYF.

The chain links TRBV6-5 to TRBJ1-1; no clear D gene. CDR1 MNHEY and CDR2 SVGAGI come from the germline V gene. The length of the CDR3 is 14 residues. V was pared by 2 bases and J by 2 bases, with 9 bases between. The DNA for the CDR3 is TGTGCCAGCAGTTACGGTTCGGAAAACACTGAAGCTTTCTTT. It yields the protein CASSYGSENTEAFF.

This clone was counted a few times. This chain joins TRBV7-2 and TRBJ1-2; D unclear. Trimming pared 1 base from V and 0 bases from J, leaving 3 bases between. There are 13 residues in the CDR3. Germline values: CDR1 SGHTA, CDR2 FQGNSA. In DNA form, the CDR3 reads TGTGCCAGCAGCTTAGAAACTAACTATGGCTACACCTTC. Its protein product is CASSLETNYGYTF.